This is a list of T cell receptor beta chains from one sample in a study of blood T cell repertoires in COVID-19. Some clones are missing from TCRdb's copy, which holds only in-frame ones; the method was immunoSEQ multiplex PCR. The profile shows 140,000 to 150,000 clones, about 87% of them singletons. Sequencing was carried out using peripheral blood. Receptors were obtained from a man in his 60s with active or convalescent COVID-19. Each CDR3 is given with its conserved first and last residue. The D gene is left open where the match is weak. Where a row states a size, it is once, few, many or the class of an expanded clone; other rows omit it.

j_call v_call d_call clone_size cdr3_nt cdr3_aa
TRBJ1-3 TRBV6-5 TRBD1 . TGTGCCAGCAGTAACAGGGGGCAGTTTGGAAACACCATATATTTT CASSNRGQFGNTIYF
TRBJ2-3 TRBV18 TRBD2 . TGTGCCAGCTCACCCGGGACTAGCAGCACAGATACGCAGTATTTT CASSPGTSSTDTQYF
TRBJ1-2 TRBV11-2 . . TGTGCCAGCAGCCTACAGGGTTTTGCCTATGGCTACACCTTC CASSLQGFAYGYTF
TRBJ1-2 TRBV19 TRBD1 . TGTGCCAGTAGTCCTCCGGGACAGGATCTACCTAACTATGGCTACACCTTC CASSPPGQDLPNYGYTF
TRBJ2-2 TRBV7-9 TRBD2 . TGTGCCAGCAGCTTCAGACTAGCGGGAGACACCGGGGAGCTGTTTTTT CASSFRLAGDTGELFF
TRBJ1-6 TRBV7-2 . once TGTGCCAGCAGCTTAGTTGTCAGGGCGAGTTCACCCCTCCACTTT CASSLVVRASSPLHF
TRBJ1-4 TRBV4-3 TRBD1 . TGCGCCAGCAGCCAGGGACAGAGTAATGAAAAACTGTTTTTT CASSQGQSNEKLFF
TRBJ1-2 TRBV14 . . TGTGCCAGCAGCCAAGGAGGAGGGCCGGGAAACTATGGCTACACCTTC CASSQGGGPGNYGYTF
TRBJ1-5 TRBV19 . . TGTGCCAGTAGTACCCGGAGGCAGATTAATCAGCCCCAGCATTTT CASSTRRQINQPQHF
TRBJ1-1 TRBV12-3/TRBV12-4 . few TGTGCCAGCAGTTATGGACAGAACACTGAAGCTTTCTTT CASSYGQNTEAFF
TRBJ2-3 TRBV6-2/TRBV6-3 . once TGTGCCAGCAGTGCCCGGGGAGATACGCAGTATTTT CASSARGDTQYF
TRBJ2-1 TRBV3-1/TRBV3-2 TRBD2 . TGTGCCAGCAGCAAGTTTCGCGGGAGGGCTCCGGCCGGGCAGTTCTTC CASSKFRGRAPAGQFF
TRBJ1-2 TRBV19 TRBD1 . TGTGCCAGTAGTATCCGACCGGGACAGGGGGCGCATGGCTACACCTTC CASSIRPGQGAHGYTF
TRBJ2-7 TRBV5-6 TRBD1 . TGTGCCAGCAGCTCGCGGACAGGGCGAGCCTACGAGCAGTACTTC CASSSRTGRAYEQYF
TRBJ2-7 TRBV4-1 . . TGCGCCAGCAGCCAAGGGACAGCTAGAGAGCAGTACTTC CASSQGTAREQYF
TRBJ1-5 TRBV2 . . TGTGCCAGCAGTGGACTAGATAGCAATCAGCCCCAGCATTTT CASSGLDSNQPQHF
TRBJ1-2 TRBV28 . . TGTGCCAGCAGTTCCCCAGGCCTTGGACTACGAGGCTACACCTTC CASSSPGLGLRGYTF
TRBJ2-2 TRBV7-2 . . TGTGCCAGCAGCTTAACAGTCGCGAACACCGGGGAGCTGTTTTTT CASSLTVANTGELFF
TRBJ2-5 TRBV3-1/TRBV3-2 . . TGTGCCAGCCGGGGCGGGACGTACCAAGAGACCCAGTACTTC CASRGGTYQETQYF
TRBJ2-7 TRBV27 . . TGTGCCAGCAGTTCGCGGGACGGCTACGAGCAGTACTTC CASSSRDGYEQYF
TRBJ1-5 TRBV5-6 TRBD1 . TGTGCCAGCAGCCAAGGACAGGGCTTCAATCAGCCCCAGCATTTT CASSQGQGFNQPQHF
TRBJ2-1 TRBV29-1 . . TGCAGCGTTGGGCGGCGGGCTAGCGACAATGAGCAGTTCTTC CSVGRRASDNEQFF
TRBJ2-5 TRBV6-5 TRBD1 . TGTGCCAGCATCGACAGGGGCCCACAGACCCAGTACTTC CASIDRGPQTQYF
TRBJ1-1 TRBV7-6 . once TGTGCCAGCAGCTTAGGCGGAATAATGAACACTGAAGCTTTCTTT CASSLGGIMNTEAFF
TRBJ1-3 TRBV5-6 . . TGTGCCAGCAGCTTGCTCGCTGGAAACACCATATATTTT CASSLLAGNTIYF
TRBJ1-5 TRBV27 . . TGTGCCAGCAGTTTCTATTACGGACAAAATAGCAATCAGCCCCAGCATTTT CASSFYYGQNSNQPQHF
TRBJ2-5 TRBV11-2 . once TGTGCCAGCAGCTTAGGGGGGCGGCCGGGTGGGGAGACCCAGTACTTC CASSLGGRPGGETQYF
TRBJ2-7 TRBV19 TRBD1 . TGTGCCAGTAGTATAGATCCCGGACAGGGGGCCGAAGGGGCCTACGAGCAGTACTTC CASSIDPGQGAEGAYEQYF
TRBJ1-5 TRBV4-1 TRBD1 . TGCGCCAGCAGCCAGCAGGGGGCTGAGCAGCCCCAGCATTTT CASSQQGAEQPQHF
TRBJ1-2 TRBV18 TRBD1 . TGTGCCAGCTCACCTCTGGGACAGAACTATGGCTACACCTTC CASSPLGQNYGYTF
TRBJ2-3 TRBV18 . . TGTGCCAGCTCAAAGCGAGATACGCAGTATTTT CASSKRDTQYF
TRBJ1-2 TRBV10-2 TRBD1 many TGCGCCAGCAGTGAGATTACAGGGGCGGGTGGCTACACCTTC CASSEITGAGGYTF
TRBJ2-5 TRBV5-1 TRBD1 once TGCGCCAGCAGCTTGCCCCAGGGGGCGGCCGGGGAGACCCAGTACTTC CASSLPQGAAGETQYF
TRBJ1-1 TRBV3-1/TRBV3-2 TRBD1 . TGTGCCAGCAAACAGGGGGCGGTCGTTGGCACTGAAGCTTTCTTT CASKQGAVVGTEAFF
TRBJ2-1 TRBV18 TRBD2 . TGTGCCAGCTCAGTCCCGGGCCGGAGCGGGATTGAGCAGTTCTTC CASSVPGRSGIEQFF
TRBJ2-1 TRBV12-3/TRBV12-4 TRBD1 . TGTGCCAGCAGCGGGACAGGGGCAAATGAGCAGTTCTTC CASSGTGANEQFF
TRBJ2-7 TRBV5-1 TRBD1 . TGCGCCAGCAGCTCGGACAGGGCAAGCCACGAGCAGTACTTC CASSSDRASHEQYF
TRBJ2-7 TRBV29-1 TRBD2 . TGCAGCGTCCGGGGGGTTCTCACCTACGAGCAGTACTTC CSVRGVLTYEQYF
TRBJ2-1 TRBV6-6 TRBD2 once TGTGCCATAGATAGCGGGAGGGTTAGCTCCTACAATGAGCAGTTCTTC CAIDSGRVSSYNEQFF
TRBJ2-3 TRBV7-3 TRBD2 . TGTGCCAGCAGCTACGGACTAGCCGACAGCACAGATACGCAGTATTTT CASSYGLADSTDTQYF
TRBJ2-1 TRBV6-1 TRBD2 . TGTGCCAGCAGTGCAGGGACTAGCGGGAGGACTAATGAGCAGTTCTTC CASSAGTSGRTNEQFF
TRBJ2-7 TRBV7-2 TRBD1 . TGTGCCAGCAGCTTCCAGACAGGGTACTACGAGCAGTACTTC CASSFQTGYYEQYF
TRBJ1-2 TRBV7-9 TRBD1 . TGTGCCAGCAGCTCGGGACAGCGCTACACCTTC CASSSGQRYTF
TRBJ2-7 TRBV11-2 TRBD1 . TGTGCCAGCAGCTTAGGACAGGGGAGGTCCTACGAGCAGTACTTC CASSLGQGRSYEQYF
TRBJ2-2 TRBV2 . . TGTGCCAGCAGTACTAGGGTGAGCCGTAACACCGGGGAGCTGTTTTTT CASSTRVSRNTGELFF
TRBJ2-6 TRBV19 . once TGTGCCAGTAGTATAGAGGCAGCCTCTTCGGGGGGGGCCAACGTCCTGACTTTC CASSIEAASSGGANVLTF
TRBJ1-1 TRBV2 TRBD1 . TGTGCCAGCAGGCAGACAGGGCGCGACACTGAAGCTTTCTTT CASRQTGRDTEAFF
TRBJ2-1 TRBV9 TRBD2 . TGTGCCAGCAGCGTAAATAGCGGGAGCTACAATGAGCAGTTCTTC CASSVNSGSYNEQFF
TRBJ2-5 TRBV2 TRBD2 . TGTGCCAGCAGACTAGCGGAGCGCCAAGAGACCCAGTACTTC CASRLAERQETQYF
TRBJ2-7 TRBV7-2 TRBD1 once TGTGCCAGCCGACGGGACAGGGAAAACGCCCTCTCCTACGAGCAGTACTTC CASRRDRENALSYEQYF
TRBJ1-2 TRBV5-1 . . TGCGCCAGCAGCTTGGGAGCCGAGAGGACTAACTATGGCTACACCTTC CASSLGAERTNYGYTF
TRBJ2-7 TRBV28 . . TGTGCCAGCAGTTTCAGACAGCGCTACGAGCAGTACTTC CASSFRQRYEQYF
TRBJ2-5 TRBV5-1 . . TGCGCCAGCAGCTTGGTTACAGACCAAGAGACCCAGTACTTC CASSLVTDQETQYF
TRBJ1-1 TRBV28 . . TGTGCCAGCACCCCAGAAGCTTTCTTT CASTPEAFF
TRBJ2-7 TRBV6-6 TRBD2 once TGTGCCAGCAGTCCCCCGGGGGGAGTAGGAGAGCAGTACTTC CASSPPGGVGEQYF